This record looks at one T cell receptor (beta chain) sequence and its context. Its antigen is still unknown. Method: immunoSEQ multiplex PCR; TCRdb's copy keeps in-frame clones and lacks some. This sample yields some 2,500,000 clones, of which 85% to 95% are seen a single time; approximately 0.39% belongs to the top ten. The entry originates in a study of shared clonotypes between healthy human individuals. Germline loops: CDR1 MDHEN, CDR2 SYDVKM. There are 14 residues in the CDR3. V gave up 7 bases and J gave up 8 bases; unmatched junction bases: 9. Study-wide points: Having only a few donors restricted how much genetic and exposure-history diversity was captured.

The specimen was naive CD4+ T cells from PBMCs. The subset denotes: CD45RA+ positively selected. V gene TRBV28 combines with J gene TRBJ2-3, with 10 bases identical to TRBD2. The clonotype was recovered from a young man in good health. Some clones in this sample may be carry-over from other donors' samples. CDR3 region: CASNAAGGQGTQYF. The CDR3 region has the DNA TGTGCCAGCAACGCAGCGGGAGGGCAGGGTACGCAGTATTTT.